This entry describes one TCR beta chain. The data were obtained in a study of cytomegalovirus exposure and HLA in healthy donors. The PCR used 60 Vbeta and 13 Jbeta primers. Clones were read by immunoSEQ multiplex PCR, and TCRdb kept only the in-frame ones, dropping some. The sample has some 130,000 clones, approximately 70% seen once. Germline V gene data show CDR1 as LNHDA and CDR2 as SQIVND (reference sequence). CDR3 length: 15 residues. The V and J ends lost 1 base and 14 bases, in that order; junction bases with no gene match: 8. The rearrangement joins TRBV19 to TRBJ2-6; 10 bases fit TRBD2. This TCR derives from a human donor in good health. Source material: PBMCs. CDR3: CASSIGLAGAPILTF. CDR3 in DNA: TGTGCCAGTAGTATAGGGCTAGCGGGGGCCCCGATCCTGACTTTC.